The clone carrying this T cell receptor (beta chain) was found a few times. The sample comes from a study of T cells in Graves' hyperthyroidism and ophthalmopathy. Study context: Peripheral blood was collected at initial diagnosis, before any treatment.

Used for diagnoses were clinical symptoms, serum thyroxine and TRAb, thyroid ultrasound and orbital computed tomography. Template material for amplifying TCR beta CDR3 regions consisted of RNA transcripts. The primer set for the first-round RT-PCR of the TCR CDR3 was HTBI. MiXCR, applied by TCRdb to the multiplex PCR reads, yields one record per CDR3 protein. This sample has about 500,000 distinct CDR3 sequences, with around 15% found just once. Germline-derived CDR1 and CDR2 are WNHNN and SYGVQD (reference sequence). The length of the CDR3 is 17 residues. The ends lost 4 bases at V and 0 bases at J; junction bases unmatched: 9.

The rearrangement uses TRBV10-1 and TRBJ2-5; TRBD2 matches at 9 bases. Sequenced sample: blood. The sequence was obtained from a woman aged 18 to 35 with Graves' hyperthyroidism. Written as DNA, the CDR3 is TGCGCCAGCAGTGCCCTAGCGGGAAGGGGGTACCAAGAGACCCAGTACTTC. Protein: CASSALAGRGYQETQYF.